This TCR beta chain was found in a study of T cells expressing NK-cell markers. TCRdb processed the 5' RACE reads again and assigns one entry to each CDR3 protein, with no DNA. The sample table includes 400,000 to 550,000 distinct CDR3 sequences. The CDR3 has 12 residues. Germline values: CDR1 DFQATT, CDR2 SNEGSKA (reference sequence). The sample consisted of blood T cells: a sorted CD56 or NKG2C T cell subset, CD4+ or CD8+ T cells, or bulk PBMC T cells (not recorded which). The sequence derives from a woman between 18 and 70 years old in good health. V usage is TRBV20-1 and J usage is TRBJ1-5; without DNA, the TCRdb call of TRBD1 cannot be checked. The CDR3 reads CSTRDRDQPQHF.